These 30 T cell receptor beta chains share one sample of origin, sequenced in a study of CD8 T cells in Susac syndrome. Random hexamers served to reverse transcribe roughly 0.45 to 1 ug RNA. TCRdb independently ran MiXCR on the immunoSEQ multiplex PCR reads; one entry per CDR3 protein. The repertoire includes 250,000 to 350,000 distinct CDR3 sequences, around 90% of them detected once, and about 0.07% sits in the top ten. The sequenced material came from CD4+ T cells from PBMCs. The origin of the receptors is a human donor with multiple sclerosis.

The chain employs TRBV7-2 and TRBJ1-2; D is ambiguous. In germline, CDR1 is SGHTA, CDR2 FQGNSA. The V end was cut by 5 bases, the J end by 0 bases, with 19 bases between. This CDR3 is 17 amino acids long. The CDR3 nucleotides are TGTGCCAGCAGCACCCACGCGGACGGTTCCTCTAACTATGGCTACACCTTC. Residues: CASSTHADGSSNYGYTF.

The chain recombines TRBV30 with TRBJ2-1; 9 bases are shared with TRBD2. Losses at the gene ends were 4 bases for V and 8 bases for J; bases not matched to a gene: 12. CDR3 length equals 15 residues. In germline, CDR1 is GTSNPN, CDR2 SVGIG (reference sequence). CDR3: CAWTAGRGLAHEQFF. CDR3 DNA: TGTGCCTGGACCGCCGGGCGGGGACTAGCCCATGAGCAGTTCTTC.

Worth noting for this clonotype: A read error may account for a junction end that differs from germline. The chain uses TRBV3-1 and TRBJ1-3; D remains unclear. This CDR3 spans 14 amino acids. Looked up from germline, CDR1 is LGHDT and CDR2 is YNNKEL (reference sequence). The CDR3 nucleotides read TGTGCCAGCAGCCAAGACGCGGGTGGAAACACCACATATTTT. It codes for CASSQDAGGNTTYF.

The chain links TRBV27 to TRBJ1-1; 7 bases match TRBD1. The CDR3 is 14 residues long. Germline-derived CDR1 and CDR2 are MNHEY and SMNVEV (reference sequence). V lost 4 bases to trimming and J lost 6 bases; unmatched junction nucleotides: 8. The CDR3 nucleotides read TGTGCCAGCAGTTCTCACCTCAGGGGGTCTGAAGCTTTCTTT. It specifies CASSSHLRGSEAFF.

The V call is TRBV13, the J call TRBJ1-1; tentative D call: TRBD1 (5 bases). This CDR3 is built from 16 residues. Germline lookup yields CDR1 PRHDT and CDR2 FYEKMQ (reference sequence). Trimming removed 5 bases at V and 6 bases at J, with 22 bases between. The CDR3 nucleotides read TGTGCCAGCAGCGATCGGGCCGGGGGACTGAGGGCTGAAGCTTTCTTT. The encoded protein is CASSDRAGGLRAEAFF. Supplemented by reference TRBV13 and TRBJ1-1, the full variable domain reads AAGVIQSPRHLIKEKRETATLKCYPIPRHDTVYWYQQGPGQDPQFLISFYEKMQSDKGSIPDRFSAQQFSDYHSELNMSSLELGDSALYFCASSDRAGGLRAEAFFGQGTRLTVV.

The chain carries TRBV7-3 and TRBJ2-3, with D possibly being TRBD1 (6 bases). This CDR3 spans 15 amino acids. Germline CDR1 reads SGHTA; CDR2 reads FQGTGA. Trimming removed 4 bases at V and 2 bases at J, with 13 bases between. The CDR3 protein is CASSSLGGTTDTQYF. The CDR3, as DNA: TGTGCCAGCAGCTCCTTAGGGGGTACCACAGATACGCAGTATTTT.

The chain combines TRBV7-6 with TRBJ2-5; 7 bases match TRBD1. Unmatched junction bases numbered 10, after V lost 5 bases and J lost 1 base. This CDR3 contains 16 residues. The germline CDR1 and CDR2 sequences are SGHVS and FNYEAQ. For the CDR3, the DNA is TGTGCCAGCAGCCCGAAAAAAGACAGGGTCCAAGAGACCCAGTACTTC. Amino acid sequence: CASSPKKDRVQETQYF.

This chain links TRBV2 with TRBJ1-5; possible D gene TRBD1, 6 bases. V lost 7 bases and J 2 bases, leaving 9 bases between the germline ends. Germline V lookup: CDR1 SNHLY, CDR2 FYNNEI. The CDR3 consists of 13 residues. This chain's CDR3 is CASNRDGNQPQHF. CDR3 coding DNA: TGTGCCAGCAACAGGGACGGCAATCAGCCCCAGCATTTT.

The chain uses TRBV19 and TRBJ2-5; 8 bases line up with TRBD2. The CDR3 spans 15 residues. J was trimmed by 5 bases and V by 10 bases; bases with no gene match: 15. Germline lookup yields CDR1 LNHDA and CDR2 SQIVND (reference sequence). CDR3 sequence (DNA): TGTGCCACGGGAAAGACAGCGGGGGACCGGGAGACCCAGTACTTC. Translated: CATGKTAGDRETQYF.

This chain connects TRBV6-2 or TRBV6-3 to TRBJ2-1; no reliable D call. This CDR3 is built from 16 residues. CDR1 is MNHEY, CDR2 SVGEGT, per germline. The ends were cut back, 6 bases at V and 7 bases at J, with 22 bases in the middle. CDR3 in amino acids: CASSRLSQTGTNEQFF. The CDR3 DNA is TGTGCCAGCAGCCGCCTCTCCCAGACGGGTACGAATGAGCAGTTCTTC.

This clonotype showed up just once. The rearrangement joins TRBV5-1 to TRBJ2-5; 8 nucleotides agree with TRBD2. The V segment lost 6 bases and the J segment 3 bases; nucleotides outside the gene matches: 10. Germline loops: CDR1 SGHRS, CDR2 YFSETQ. This CDR3 has 15 residues. The CDR3 DNA follows: TGCGCCAGCACCGCCCGAGGGACTAGAAAAGAGACCCAGTACTTC. Protein: CASTARGTRKETQYF. The complete variable domain, with remaining parts taken from reference TRBV5-1 and TRBJ2-5, reads KAGVTQTPRYLIKTRGQQVTLSCSPISGHRSVSWYQQTPGQGLQFLFEYFSETQRNKGNFPGRFSGRQFSNSRSEMNVSTLELGDSALYLCASTARGTRKETQYFGPGTRLLVL.

This sequence joins TRBV6-2 or TRBV6-3 and TRBJ2-7; TRBD1 aligns across 9 bases. CDR3 size: 15 residues. Trimming at V came to 6 bases and at J to 5 bases, leaving 11 bases not matched to a gene. Per the germline V gene, CDR1 is MNHEY and CDR2 is SVGEGT. The CDR3 sequence: CASSFPATGGDEQYF. The CDR3 DNA reads TGTGCCAGCAGCTTTCCCGCGACAGGGGGTGACGAGCAGTACTTC.

The V and J genes are TRBV19 and TRBJ2-7, with TRBD1 matching over 7 bases. This CDR3 has 13 residues. In germline, CDR1 is LNHDA, CDR2 SQIVND (reference sequence). The V segment lost 6 bases and the J segment 2 bases; nucleotides outside the gene matches: 4. CDR3 sequence reads: CASRPGQTYEQYF. The DNA for the CDR3 is TGTGCCAGTAGGCCGGGACAGACCTACGAGCAGTACTTC. Together with reference TRBV19 and TRBJ2-7, the CDR3 gives the full variable domain: DGGITQSPKYLFRKEGQNVTLSCEQNLNHDAMYWYRQDPGQGLRLIYYSQIVNDFQKGDIAEGYSVSREKKESFPLTVTSAQKNPTAFYLCASRPGQTYEQYFGPGTRLTVT.

CDR3 in amino acids: CASSGGLAGVDEQFF. CDR3 bases: TGTGCCAGCAGTGGGGGACTAGCGGGAGTGGATGAGCAGTTCTTC. V usage is TRBV6-4 and J usage is TRBJ2-1; TRBD2 matches at 14 bases. The ends lost 4 bases at V and 8 bases at J; junction bases unmatched: 4. The CDR3 covers 15 residues. CDR1 and CDR2 from the germline V gene are MRHNA and SNTAGT.

V usage is TRBV7-2 and J usage is TRBJ2-1; D may be TRBD2 (6 bases). The CDR3 spans 15 residues. Per germline, CDR1 SGHTA and CDR2 FQGNSA. Trimming stripped 6 bases from V and 0 bases from J, with 12 bases between. The CDR3 loop is CASSLSGGSYNEQFF. CDR3 nucleotides: TGTGCCAGCAGTCTTAGCGGAGGCTCCTACAATGAGCAGTTCTTC.

The chain couples TRBV5-1 to TRBJ2-7; 8 bases match TRBD2. CDR3 length: 16 residues. The trim removed 0 bases at V and 3 bases at J, leaving 8 bases unmatched. The germline V gene has CDR1 SGHRS and CDR2 YFSETQ. The CDR3 here is CASSLAAGGARYEQYF. As DNA, the CDR3 is TGCGCCAGCAGCTTGGCGGCCGGGGGGGCCCGCTACGAGCAGTACTTC.

The CDR3 reads CASSELGQVSSYEQYF. As DNA, the CDR3 is TGTGCCAGCAGTGAACTTGGACAGGTCAGCTCCTACGAGCAGTACTTC. This chain uses TRBV6-1 with TRBJ2-7; TRBD1 aligns across 7 bases. V was pared by 2 bases and J by 0 bases, with 7 bases of the junction left unmatched. The germline V gene has CDR1 MNHNS and CDR2 SASEGT. There are 16 residues in the CDR3.

The J gene is TRBJ1-2, the V gene TRBV29-1; D gene ambiguous. The CDR3 runs 10 residues. Germline V gives CDR1 SQVTM, CDR2 ANQGSEA. V was shortened by 3 bases and J by 9 bases, with 8 bases between the two germline ends. The CDR3 protein is CSVDEPSYTF. The DNA of the CDR3 is TGCAGCGTTGATGAGCCGAGCTACACCTTC. Variable domain in full (rest from reference TRBV29-1 and TRBJ1-2): SAVISQKPSRDICQRGTSLTIQCQVDSQVTMMFWYRQQPGQSLTLIATANQGSEATYESGFVIDKFPISRPNLTFSTLTVSNMSPEDSSIYLCSVDEPSYTFGSGTRLTVV.

The V call is TRBV6-2 or TRBV6-3, the J call TRBJ2-7, with D perhaps TRBD2 (5 bases). Germline CDR1 is MNHEY and CDR2 is SVGEGT. This CDR3 has 14 residues. V was pared by 2 bases and J by 6 bases, with 14 bases between. DNA for the CDR3: TGTGCCAGCAGTTACCTTGTGGGAGTGCGCGAGCAGTACTTC. Amino acid sequence: CASSYLVGVREQYF.

This chain joins TRBV2 and TRBJ1-3, with TRBD1 matching 8 bases. Germline CDR1 is SNHLY and CDR2 is FYNNEI. The V gene end was trimmed by 6 bases and the J gene end by 0 bases; junction bases not matched to a gene: 10. The CDR3 has 17 amino acids. The DNA of the CDR3 is TGTGCCAGCAGGCCCGGGACAGGCCGACCCTCTGGAAACACCATATATTTT. Amino acids: CASRPGTGRPSGNTIYF.

The chain carries TRBV30 and TRBJ2-1, with D possibly TRBD1 on 6 matching bases. Germline V lookup: CDR1 GTSNPN, CDR2 SVGIG (reference sequence). Trimming removed 5 bases from V and 6 bases from J, with 17 bases in between. The CDR3 contains 14 residues. The chain's CDR3 is CAWHRVRSSNEQFF. CDR3 nucleotides: TGTGCCTGGCACAGGGTTCGAAGCTCCAATGAGCAGTTCTTC.

CDR3: CAWSPDRALLSNQPQHF. The DNA of the CDR3 is TGTGCCTGGAGTCCGGACAGGGCTCTCTTGAGCAATCAGCCCCAGCATTTT. This chain links TRBV30 with TRBJ1-5, with 8 bases aligning to TRBD1. CDR1 GTSNPN and CDR2 SVGIG come from the germline V gene (reference sequence). V lost 2 bases to trimming and J lost 1 base; unmatched junction nucleotides: 10. The CDR3 runs to 17 residues.

This chain uses TRBV10-3 with TRBJ2-1, with D possibly being TRBD1 or TRBD2 (5 bases each). The germline V and J ends were trimmed by 4 bases and 0 bases, with 10 bases remaining between them. CDR3 length equals 15 residues. Germline lookup yields CDR1 ENHRY and CDR2 SYGVKD. CDR3 DNA sequence: TGTGCCATCAGTGGAGGGGTAAGCTCCTACAATGAGCAGTTCTTC. Protein: CAISGGVSSYNEQFF.

The rearrangement uses TRBV5-1 and TRBJ1-3; TRBD1 is a possible D gene (5 bases). This CDR3 contains 15 residues. V was cut by 0 bases and J by 8 bases, with 15 bases left in between. Germline CDR1 and CDR2: SGHRS and YFSETQ. The CDR3 coding sequence is TGCGCCAGCAGCTTGGCATTTGGGGCGGCGGACACCATATATTTT. This encodes CASSLAFGAADTIYF. The full variable domain, rest sourced from reference TRBV5-1 and TRBJ1-3, is KAGVTQTPRYLIKTRGQQVTLSCSPISGHRSVSWYQQTPGQGLQFLFEYFSETQRNKGNFPGRFSGRQFSNSRSEMNVSTLELGDSALYLCASSLAFGAADTIYFGEGSWLTVV.

The V call is TRBV27, the J call TRBJ2-7; 7 bases line up with TRBD2. Germline V gene data show CDR1 as MNHEY and CDR2 as SMNVEV (reference sequence). Losses at the gene ends were 4 bases for V and 4 bases for J; bases not matched to a gene: 10. The CDR3 is made up of 15 amino acids. CDR3: CASSSPSGVRYEQYF. The CDR3 region has the DNA TGTGCCAGCAGTTCCCCAAGCGGGGTTAGGTACGAGCAGTACTTC.

The sample holds one count of this clonotype. The rearrangement uses TRBV28 and TRBJ2-5; the match to TRBD1 covers 9 bases. Trimming cost V 6 bases and J 5 bases; bases outside gene matches: 13. This CDR3 is built from 16 residues. Per the germline V gene, CDR1 is MDHEN and CDR2 is SYDVKM. Here the CDR3 DNA reads TGTGCCAGCAGATCACCCGCCGGGACAGGGTGGGAGACCCAGTACTTC. It yields the protein CASRSPAGTGWETQYF.

The chain employs TRBV30 and TRBJ2-1; D is tentatively TRBD1 or TRBD2 (5 bases each). CDR3 length: 14 amino acids. V lost 5 bases and J lost 3, with 14 bases in between. Germline CDR1 is GTSNPN and CDR2 is SVGIG (reference sequence). CDR3 in amino acids: CAWDGTPNYNEQFF. The CDR3 nucleotides read TGTGCCTGGGACGGGACCCCGAACTACAATGAGCAGTTCTTC.

V usage is TRBV20-1 and J usage is TRBJ1-4; D ambiguous. Deletions cut 3 bases from V and 4 bases from J, with 9 bases between. Germline lookup yields CDR1 DFQATT and CDR2 SNEGSKA (reference sequence). The CDR3 totals 13 residues. The CDR3 reads CSASDGFNEKLFF. CDR3 coding DNA: TGCAGTGCTAGCGACGGCTTTAATGAAAAACTGTTTTTT.

This chain links TRBV20-1 with TRBJ2-1; 10 bases line up with TRBD2. The germline CDR1 and CDR2 sequences are DFQATT and SNEGSKA (reference sequence). This CDR3 is built from 15 residues. The V gene end was trimmed by 6 bases and the J gene end by 8 bases; junction bases not matched to a gene: 13. CDR3 amino acids: CSASVWASGSDEQFF. The CDR3 coding sequence is TGCAGTGCCTCCGTGTGGGCTAGCGGGAGTGATGAGCAGTTCTTC.

The rearrangement uses TRBV4-3 and TRBJ2-2; 12 bases map to TRBD2. CDR1 and CDR2 (germline): LGHNA, YSLEER. The CDR3 length is 18 residues. Germline trimming cut 0 bases from V and 2 bases from J; bases unmatched to any gene: 4. This CDR3 reads CASSQDGTSGPNTGELFF. Written as DNA, the CDR3 is TGCGCCAGCAGCCAAGATGGGACTAGCGGGCCCAACACCGGGGAGCTGTTTTTT.